This is a list of T cell receptor beta chains from one sample in a study of T cell repertoires in cytomegalovirus infection. TCRdb itself ran the reads through MiXCR, one entry per CDR3 protein. Here the sample spans some 150,000 distinct CDR3 sequences, about 31% being singletons. These TCRs' antigens remain unknown. The specimen was CD8+ T cells from cultured PBMCs, collected from culture after CMV antigen stimulation. The receptor set was obtained from a human donor in good health (CMV status not recorded). Some clones in this sample may be carry-over from other donors' samples. The CDR3 runs from the conserved cysteine through the conserved F or W. A D gene is named only where the DNA matches it firmly. Clone size is given for some rows only: seen once, a few or many times, or a class if the clone is expanded.

CDR3nt: TGTGCCAGCAGCCAAGAAGAGCGGGGATTGGCAGATACGCAGTATTTT; CDR3aa: CASSQEERGLADTQYF; abundance: NA; d_gene: TRBD2; j_gene: TRBJ2-3; v_gene: TRBV4-2
CDR3nt: TGTGCCAGCAGCTTAGATGGGGGCCTCAACACTGAAGCTTTCTTT; CDR3aa: CASSLDGGLNTEAFF; abundance: NA; d_gene: NA; j_gene: TRBJ1-1; v_gene: TRBV11-2
CDR3nt: TGTGCCAGCAGCGCGGACAGGGACTATGGCTACACCTTC; CDR3aa: CASSADRDYGYTF; abundance: few; d_gene: TRBD1; j_gene: TRBJ1-2; v_gene: TRBV7-9
CDR3nt: TGCGCCAGCAGTGTCCTTAGGGGCACTGAAGCTTTCTTT; CDR3aa: CASSVLRGTEAFF; abundance: many; d_gene: NA; j_gene: TRBJ1-1; v_gene: TRBV10-2
CDR3nt: TGTGCCATCAGTGAGAGGCGCGGGGGCCTCACAGATACGCAGTATTTT; CDR3aa: CAISERRGGLTDTQYF; abundance: few; d_gene: NA; j_gene: TRBJ2-3; v_gene: TRBV10-3
CDR3nt: TGTGCCAGTAACTCTCGGGACATTAATGAAAAACTGTTTTTT; CDR3aa: CASNSRDINEKLFF; abundance: many; d_gene: NA; j_gene: TRBJ1-4; v_gene: TRBV19
CDR3nt: TGTGCCAGCAGGAGTATGACTAGCGCTAGCACAGATACGCAGTATTTT; CDR3aa: CASRSMTSASTDTQYF; abundance: few; d_gene: TRBD2; j_gene: TRBJ2-3; v_gene: TRBV7-6
CDR3nt: TGTGCCAGCAGCATATTCATGGAGTCCTACGAGCAGTACTTC; CDR3aa: CASSIFMESYEQYF; abundance: NA; d_gene: NA; j_gene: TRBJ2-7; v_gene: TRBV11-2
CDR3nt: TGTGCCAGCAGTTTATTGGGCTCCGAGCAGTACTTC; CDR3aa: CASSLLGSEQYF; abundance: NA; d_gene: NA; j_gene: TRBJ2-7; v_gene: TRBV12-3/TRBV12-4
CDR3nt: TGTGCCAGTAGTATGGGAATTAACTCACCCCTCCACTTT; CDR3aa: CASSMGINSPLHF; abundance: few; d_gene: NA; j_gene: TRBJ1-6; v_gene: TRBV19
CDR3nt: TGTGCCAGCAGTTACTCGGCCAGTCCCAACACCGGGGAGCTGTTTTTT; CDR3aa: CASSYSASPNTGELFF; abundance: many; d_gene: NA; j_gene: TRBJ2-2; v_gene: TRBV6-2/TRBV6-3
CDR3nt: TGTGCCAGCAGCACACTAGGCAATGAGCAGTTCTTC; CDR3aa: CASSTLGNEQFF; abundance: NA; d_gene: NA; j_gene: TRBJ2-1; v_gene: TRBV5-6